These T cell receptor beta chains were read from a single sample in a study of blood T cell repertoires in COVID-19. Sequenced by immunoSEQ multiplex PCR; TCRdb stores in-frame clones only, minus some. Of about 410,000 clones listed, about 91% are singletons. The sample was peripheral blood. Source of these receptors: a woman aged 40 to 50 with COVID-19, enrolled during active disease. The CDR3 runs from the conserved cysteine through the conserved F or W. The D gene is left open where the match is weak. Clone size is shown for a subset of rows, as once, few, many or a class of expanded clone.

cdr3_nt	cdr3_aa	clone_size	v_call	j_call	d_call
TGTGCCAGTAGTATAGCTCTCACTAGCGGGGGGGCCTCCTACGAGCAGTACTTC	CASSIALTSGGASYEQYF	few	TRBV19	TRBJ2-7	TRBD2
TGTGCCGGACGGACAGGTTTTAATCAGCCCCAGCATTTT	CAGRTGFNQPQHF	-	TRBV2	TRBJ1-5	TRBD1
TGTGCCAGCAGCGCCCGACAGGGGGGTTGGGAAAAACTGTTTTTT	CASSARQGGWEKLFF	-	TRBV9	TRBJ1-4	TRBD1
TGTGCCAGCAGCTCCCGACAGGGTCATCAGCCCCAGCATTTT	CASSSRQGHQPQHF	-	TRBV7-2	TRBJ1-5	TRBD1
TGTGCCAGCAGCCTGGGGGGACTAGCAGCCTACGAGCAGTACTTC	CASSLGGLAAYEQYF	-	TRBV7-2	TRBJ2-7	TRBD2
TGTGCCACCGGGGACAGTCATTCAGATACGCAGTATTTT	CATGDSHSDTQYF	-	TRBV28	TRBJ2-3	TRBD1
TGTGCCAGCAGCTTGGCCGGGGGGTTCTCCACTGAAGCTTTCTTT	CASSLAGGFSTEAFF	-	TRBV5-4	TRBJ1-1	-
TGCGCCAGCAGCTTGGCCCGGGACAGACCTAACTATGGCTACACCTTC	CASSLARDRPNYGYTF	-	TRBV5-1	TRBJ1-2	TRBD1
TGCGCCAGCAGTGTAGGGACTAGCGGACGTGAGCAGTTCTTC	CASSVGTSGREQFF	-	TRBV10-1	TRBJ2-1	TRBD2
TGTGCCAGCAGCCCCCGAGGTAGTTCCTACGAGCAGTACTTC	CASSPRGSSYEQYF	-	TRBV3-1/TRBV3-2	TRBJ2-7	-
TGTGCCAGCAGCTTTCCAGGGGTGCTGAACACTGAAGCTTTCTTT	CASSFPGVLNTEAFF	-	TRBV7-9	TRBJ1-1	-
TGTGCCAGCTCAGGGCAGGGGACCTATGGCTACACCTTC	CASSGQGTYGYTF	-	TRBV18	TRBJ1-2	-
TGTGCCTGGAGTCGACTAGCGGGGACCTACAATGAGCAGTTCTTC	CAWSRLAGTYNEQFF	-	TRBV30	TRBJ2-1	TRBD2
TGTGCCAGCATTCGGGGGGCGAACACCGGGGAGCTGTTTTTT	CASIRGANTGELFF	-	TRBV7-9	TRBJ2-2	TRBD2
TGTGCTAGTGGTTTACGGACAGGGGCTACCGGGGAGCTGTTTTTT	CASGLRTGATGELFF	-	TRBV12-5	TRBJ2-2	TRBD1
TGTGCCAGCAGTTGGACAGCCTATGGCTACACCTTC	CASSWTAYGYTF	-	TRBV6-2/TRBV6-3	TRBJ1-2	-
TGTGCCAGCAGCGTATTTGGGAGCTCTGGAAACACCATATATTTT	CASSVFGSSGNTIYF	once	TRBV9	TRBJ1-3	-